This T cell receptor (beta chain) comes out of a study of T cells after yellow fever vaccination. CDR1 SQVTM and CDR2 ANQGSEA come from the germline V gene. V lost 7 bases to trimming and J lost 9 bases; unmatched junction nucleotides: 12. CDR3 length: 13 residues. TCRdb re-derived calls from the 5' RACE reads in MiXCR, one entry per CDR3 protein. The sample lists 120,000 or so distinct CDR3 sequences, 15% seen once, with roughly 47% in the top ten. The sequencing here drew on CD8+ T cells sorted from PBMCs, taken 5 days after the yellow fever booster vaccination. The chain couples TRBV29-1 to TRBJ2-1; 7 bases match TRBD1. The receptor's source is a young man who received the YFV17D yellow fever vaccine. CDR3 region: CSGPQGLTGEQFF. The CDR3 DNA sequence: TGCAGCGGACCACAGGGGCTGACGGGTGAGCAGTTCTTC.